This record concerns one T cell receptor (beta chain) sequence. TCRdb re-analysed the 5' RACE reads in MiXCR, keeping a single row per CDR3 protein. Here the sample spans about 660,000 distinct CDR3 sequences, around 8.3% being singletons. V lost 6 bases, J lost 1 base, and 20 bases lay in between. Germline lookup yields CDR1 MDHEN and CDR2 SYDVKM. This CDR3 is 17 amino acids long. This record comes from a study of identical twins. The sample also formed part of further work on yellow fever vaccine responses in identical twins.

Sample: PBMCs. The sequence was collected from a woman aged 18 to 35 in good health. V usage is TRBV28 and J usage is TRBJ2-3; D assignment may be TRBD1 or TRBD2 (6 bases each). CDR3 residues: CASSPHRGLGGTDTQYF. In DNA form, the CDR3 reads TGTGCCAGCAGCCCTCATCGGGGGCTCGGAGGCACAGATACGCAGTATTTT.